This TCR beta chain was identified during a study of Ad26.COV2.S vaccination and SARS-CoV-2 variants. Across the study: The Ad26.COV2.S arm of the COV1001 trial was where the donor was placed. Dosing was one shot or two shots 56 days apart. The study, taken as a whole, reports: TCR breadth and depth analyses may have underestimated total T cell responses. Substantial breadth in spike-specific CD8+ and CD4+ T cell responses was reportedly seen after vaccination.

The treatment is: around 19 received Ad26.COV2.S at low or high dose, single or two shots; about five received placebo; per-sample allocation not given. Sample collection was performed on day 63 after the first vaccine or placebo injection. Concerning this clone itself: Its specificity is unknown.

CDR3 size: 14 residues. V was pared by 1 base and J by 4 bases, with 8 bases between. CDR1 and CDR2 (germline): LGHNT, FRNRAP. Clones were read by immunoSEQ multiplex PCR, and TCRdb kept only the in-frame ones, dropping some. This sample has about 680,000 clones, with around 92% found just once. The origin of this receptor is a person between 18 and 65 years old who received the Ad26.COV2.S COVID-19 vaccine or a placebo. Sequencing was performed on peripheral blood, taken in a trial of Ad26.COV2.S vaccine versus placebo. The chain recombines TRBV12-5 with TRBJ1-5; D is undetermined. DNA for the CDR3: TGTGCTAGTGGTTTGGACGGAGGGAATCAGCCCCAGCATTTT. Translation gives CASGLDGGNQPQHF.